The 14 T cell receptor beta chains below were found in one sample sequenced in a study of long-term antiretroviral therapy in people with HIV. At the survey level, the v3.0 immunoSEQ assay was run. Some clones are missing from TCRdb's copy, which holds only in-frame ones; the method was immunoSEQ multiplex PCR. The data hold tens of thousands of clones, with over 75% observed a single time. The sequences come from unsorted PBMCs, collected 2 years after starting antiretroviral therapy. These receptors all come from a man over 45 with HIV.

The V and J genes are TRBV2 and TRBJ1-4; D is perhaps TRBD1 (5 bases). Germline V CDR1 and CDR2: SNHLY, FYNNEI. CDR3 length: 18 amino acids. The germline V and J ends were trimmed by 3 bases and 0 bases, with 17 bases remaining between them. CDR3 protein: CASSEGQAAVTTNEKLFF. The DNA of the CDR3 is TGTGCCAGCAGTGAGGGGCAGGCAGCAGTTACAACTAATGAAAAACTGTTTTTT.

V gene TRBV10-3 combines with J gene TRBJ2-2; 8 nucleotides line up with TRBD2. The CDR3 runs 17 residues. Trimming at V came to 0 bases and at J to 0 bases, leaving 3 bases not matched to a gene. CDR1 is ENHRY and CDR2 is SYGVKD in the germline V gene. Written as DNA, the CDR3 is TGTGCCATCAGTGAGTCGGCTAGCGGGTCGAACACCGGGGAGCTGTTTTTT. This codes for CAISESASGSNTGELFF.

The V call is TRBV7-2, the J call TRBJ2-7, with a possible D match to TRBD2 (6 bases). Trimming pared 4 bases from V and 7 bases from J, leaving 17 bases between. This CDR3 has 14 residues. The V gene's germline CDR1 is SGHTA and CDR2 FQGNSA. The CDR3 loop reads CASSSRAGPGEQYF. DNA for the CDR3: TGTGCCAGCAGCTCTCGCGCGGGACCGGGGGAGCAGTACTTC.

The chain links TRBV7-9 to TRBJ1-4; no definite D call. V lost 0 bases and J 8 bases, leaving 13 bases between the germline ends. CDR1 and CDR2 from the germline V gene are SEHNR and FQNEAQ (reference sequence). The CDR3 extends over 15 amino acids. The CDR3, as DNA: TGTGCCAGCAGCTTAGCGACGGCTCGGGGAGAAAAACTGTTTTTT. It is translated as CASSLATARGEKLFF.

The chain recombines TRBV7-8 with TRBJ1-4; the D is unclear. Trimming stripped 5 bases from V and 8 bases from J, with 15 bases between. Germline CDR1 SGHVS, CDR2 FQNEAQ. The CDR3 is made up of 14 amino acids. Here the CDR3 DNA reads TGTGCCAGCAGCCCCCTTGGAGCGGGGGAAAAACTGTTTTTT. This translates into CASSPLGAGEKLFF.

The J gene is TRBJ2-7, the V gene TRBV2; D is perhaps TRBD2 (5 bases). The CDR3 runs 15 residues. Germline V gene sequence: CDR1 SNHLY, CDR2 FYNNEI. The ends were cut back, 0 bases at V and 0 bases at J, with 9 bases in the middle. In DNA form, the CDR3 reads TGTGCCAGCAGTGAAGCGGCGGGTAGCTCCTACGAGCAGTACTTC. Amino acids: CASSEAAGSSYEQYF.

The chain carries TRBV28 and TRBJ1-5; D possibly corresponds to TRBD1 (6 bases). Trimming stripped 6 bases from V and 4 bases from J, with 16 bases between. The CDR3 runs 15 residues. The V gene's germline CDR1 is MDHEN and CDR2 SYDVKM. The CDR3 protein is CASSLGGGLNQPQHF. CDR3 in DNA: TGTGCCAGCAGCTTAGGGGGGGGCCTAAATCAGCCCCAGCATTTT.

This clone showed up just a few times. This chain joins TRBV7-2 and TRBJ2-7; TRBD2 agrees at 14 bases. CDR3 length: 18 amino acids. Germline CDR1 reads SGHTA; CDR2 reads FQGNSA. The J segment lost 4 bases and the V segment lost 5 bases, leaving 13 bases of the junction unmatched. The chain's CDR3 is CASSPGGTSGRYEYEQYF. The DNA for the CDR3 is TGTGCCAGCAGCCCAGGGGGGACTAGCGGGAGATATGAATACGAGCAGTACTTC.

This chain links TRBV7-9 with TRBJ2-7; 9 positions agree with TRBD2. The CDR3 sequence is 16 residues long. Germline V gives CDR1 SEHNR, CDR2 FQNEAQ (reference sequence). Trimming removed 0 bases from V and 4 bases from J; junction bases left unmatched: 7. The CDR3 bases are TGTGCCAGCAGCTTAGCGAAGAGTAGCGGGGGTTACGAGCAGTACTTC. Its protein product is CASSLAKSSGGYEQYF.

The CDR3 sequence is CASSMTGGRSNQPQHF. The CDR3 DNA follows: TGTGCCAGTAGTATGACAGGGGGCCGAAGCAATCAGCCCCAGCATTTT. The rearrangement joins TRBV19 to TRBJ1-5; 10 nucleotides line up with TRBD1. The CDR3 is made up of 16 amino acids. The germline gives CDR1 LNHDA, CDR2 SQIVND (reference sequence). Trimming removed 3 bases from V and 1 base from J; junction bases left unmatched: 3.

This clone was picked up a small number of times. The gene calls are TRBV11-2 and TRBJ1-2, with D uncertain. CDR1 SGHAT and CDR2 FQNNGV come from the germline V gene. Trimming pared 1 base from V and 8 bases from J, leaving 5 bases between. The CDR3 is made up of 11 amino acids. The CDR3 loop is CASSLVAGYTF. DNA for the CDR3: TGTGCCAGCAGCTTAGTGGCCGGCTACACCTTC.

The V and J genes are TRBV6-5 and TRBJ2-7; 8 bases line up with TRBD1. This CDR3 region has 12 residues. Looked up from germline, CDR1 is MNHEY and CDR2 is SVGAGI. Germline trimming cut 7 bases from V and 8 bases from J; bases unmatched to any gene: 7. CDR3 loop: CASNPAGGQQYF. The CDR3 DNA is TGTGCCAGCAATCCTGCAGGGGGCCAGCAGTACTTC.

The chain joins TRBV4-3 to TRBJ2-3; 9 bases are shared with TRBD1. Germline V gene sequence: CDR1 LGHNA, CDR2 YSLEER. V trimming: 1 base; J trimming: 7 bases; junction bases outside the gene matches: 6. The CDR3 sequence is 15 residues long. The CDR3, as DNA: TGCGCCAGCAGCCAAGCAACAGGGGGCTGGAATACGCAGTATTTT. Translating gives CASSQATGGWNTQYF.

This clone was counted a single time. This chain connects TRBV9 to TRBJ1-2; D call uncertain. The germline V gene has CDR1 SGDLS and CDR2 YYNGEE. The CDR3 runs 14 residues. V was cut by 1 base and J by 4 bases, with 11 bases left in between. The CDR3 region is CASSVSGLPYGYTF. CDR3 nucleotide sequence: TGTGCCAGCAGCGTATCGGGCCTACCCTATGGCTACACCTTC.